The 15 T cell receptor beta chains below all came from one sample that was sequenced in a study of tumor-infiltrating lymphocytes in primary liver carcinoma. The source of the blood RNA was unsorted whole blood, and germline DNA was extracted as well. The template, 450 to 650 ng total RNA, yielded TCR beta cDNA made with a constant-region primer. What produced the TCR beta libraries was three nested multiplex PCR rounds using slightly modified ARM-PCR. It was with TRBV1-TRBV30 forward primers and a C-beta reverse primer that the first two PCR rounds were run, at approximately 10 cycles each. MiXCR was run by TCRdb on the multiplex PCR reads, yielding one entry per CDR3 protein. The repertoire holds 300,000 to 400,000 distinct CDR3 sequences, with 65% as singletons. The sequenced sample was peripheral blood. These receptors were obtained from a man aged 35 to 55 with primary liver carcinoma and hepatitis B virus infection.

This clonotype was recorded only once. Given a much more abundant clone one base away, this may be a read error. V gene TRBV6-6 combines with J gene TRBJ2-2; the D gene is possibly TRBD1 (6 bases). The V gene's germline CDR1 is MNHNY and CDR2 SVGAGI (reference sequence). The CDR3 extends over 15 amino acids. CDR3 amino acids: CGSSSQGRGTGELFF. CDR3 coding DNA: TGTGGCAGCAGTTCACAGGGCAGAGGAACCGGGGAGCTGTTTTTT.

This chain connects TRBV29-1 to TRBJ2-1, with TRBD1 identical over 9 bases. The length of the CDR3 is 15 residues. Germline loops: CDR1 SQVTM, CDR2 ANQGSEA. V was pared by 8 bases and J by 7 bases, with 15 bases of the junction left unmatched. The CDR3 protein is CSFGAGQGVVNEQFF. CDR3 bases: TGCAGCTTTGGGGCGGGACAGGGTGTCGTGAATGAGCAGTTCTTC.

This clonotype turned up a few times. V is TRBV14 and J is TRBJ2-2; the match to TRBD2 covers 8 bases. The CDR3 loop spans 17 amino acids. Per the germline V gene, CDR1 is SGHDN and CDR2 is FVKESK. Trimming cost V 4 bases and J 4 bases; bases outside gene matches: 11. This chain's CDR3 is CASSPPSAGAGTGELFF. The CDR3 DNA is TGTGCCAGCAGCCCTCCTTCAGCGGGAGCGGGCACCGGGGAGCTGTTTTTT.

This clonotype has a count of ten or more. The rearrangement uses TRBV29-1 and TRBJ2-2, with 7 nucleotides matching TRBD1. In germline, CDR1 is SQVTM, CDR2 ANQGSEA. J was trimmed by 3 bases and V by 6 bases; bases with no gene match: 7. The CDR3 is 14 residues long. Here the CDR3 DNA reads TGCAGCGTCGGGGTGGGACAGCACACCGGGGAGCTGTTTTTT. Amino acids: CSVGVGQHTGELFF.

Regarding this clonotype: Because it lacks the conserved phenylalanine or tryptophan at the end, this CDR3 is likely a read error. The chain is built from TRBV30 and TRBJ2-2; 13 nucleotides line up with TRBD2. Trimming removed 0 bases from V and 6 bases from J; junction bases left unmatched: 1. CDR1 and CDR2 (germline): GTSNPN, SVGIG (reference sequence). This CDR3 comprises 15 residues. As DNA, the CDR3 is TGTGCCTGGAGTGTACTAGCGGGAGGGTCCGGGGAGCTGTTTCTT. Its protein product is CAWSVLAGGSGELFL.

This clonotype was seen many times. The genes are TRBV6-5 and TRBJ2-7; tentative D call: TRBD2 (5 bases). The CDR3 totals 15 residues. Germline CDR1 is MNHEY and CDR2 is SVGAGI. Trimming cost V 2 bases and J 5 bases, with 16 bases left between them. CDR3: CASSYPGVRRDEQYF. The CDR3 DNA reads as TGTGCCAGCAGTTACCCCGGGGTACGGCGGGACGAGCAGTACTTC.

As to this clonotype: Mismatch with germline at one junction end may stem from a read error. J is TRBJ1-3 and V is TRBV6-6, with TRBD1 as a possible D gene (5 bases). The CDR3 length is 15 residues. Germline V gene lookup returns CDR1 MNHNY and CDR2 SVGAGI (reference sequence). The CDR3 loop reads CASSYSGRSRNTIHF. CDR3 sequence (DNA): TGTGCCAGCAGTTACTCGGGGCGCTCTCGAAACACCATACATTTT.

As for this clonotype: A much bigger clone sits one base away, suggesting this may be a read error. The chain uses TRBV5-6 and TRBJ2-5; the match to TRBD1 covers 8 bases. In germline, CDR1 is SGHDT, CDR2 YYEEEE. V was pared by 3 bases and J by 5 bases, with 6 bases of the junction left unmatched. This CDR3 comprises 14 residues. Here the CDR3 DNA reads TGTGCCAGCAGCTGGGACAGGTCGATGGAGACCCAGTACTTC. It translates to CASSWDRSMETQYF.

This clonotype appeared many times. The rearrangement joins TRBV10-3 to TRBJ2-7; 7 bases agree with TRBD1. V dropped 3 bases and J dropped 2; count of bases not matched to a gene: 4. The germline gives CDR1 ENHRY, CDR2 SYGVKD. The CDR3 extends over 14 amino acids. The CDR3 nucleotides are TGTGCCATCAGTGAATACAGGGGAGCCTACGAGCAGTACTTC. Residues: CAISEYRGAYEQYF.

Concerning this clonotype itself: An end of the junction differs from the germline gene, which may be a read error. This chain links TRBV6-1 with TRBJ2-7; TRBD2 is a possible D gene (6 bases). Germline V lookup: CDR1 MNHNS, CDR2 SASEGT. This CDR3 spans 15 amino acids. The CDR3 sequence: CASSEETSFFYEEYF. In DNA form, the CDR3 reads TGTGCCAGCAGTGAAGAAACTAGCTTTTTCTACGAGGAGTACTTC.

The V gene is TRBV29-1, the J gene TRBJ2-5; a possible D gene is TRBD2 (6 bases). Germline V gene lookup returns CDR1 SQVTM and CDR2 ANQGSEA. The CDR3 extends over 10 amino acids. Trimming removed 5 bases from V and 11 bases from J, with 12 bases in between. CDR3: CSVLYGTQYF. In nucleotides, the CDR3 is TGCAGCGTTCTATATGGGACTCAGTACTTC.

This clonotype has a single count. Sequence at one end of the junction differs from germline and may be a read error. The chain uses TRBV10-2 and TRBJ2-7, with D unresolved. Germline values: CDR1 WSHSY, CDR2 SAAADI. The CDR3 has 12 amino acids. The CDR3 DNA follows: TGCGCCAGCAGTGAAGACAACCACGAGCAGGACTTC. It encodes CASSEDNHEQDF.

In the case of this clonotype: The junction departs from the called germline gene at one end, perhaps through a read error. This rearrangement joins TRBV4-2 to TRBJ2-7; TRBD2 aligns across 12 bases. This CDR3 comprises 13 residues. Germline CDR1 is LGHNA and CDR2 is YNFKEQ. The DNA of the CDR3 is TGTGCCAGCAGGCTAGCGGGGGGGGACGAGCGGTACTTC. Its protein is CASRLAGGDERYF.

Regarding this clonotype: A much larger clone lies a single base off, so this may be a read error. The J gene is TRBJ2-1, the V gene TRBV6-2 or TRBV6-3, with D possibly matching TRBD2 (6 bases). CDR1 is MNHEY, CDR2 SVGEGT, per germline. The CDR3 contains 13 residues. The V end was cut by 10 bases, the J end by 9 bases, with 19 bases between. The DNA for the CDR3 is TGTGCCAACTCGGGGGTGAGATTTGGTGAGCAGTTCTTC. This gives the protein CANSGVRFGEQFF.

This clonotype was seen repeatedly, ten times or more. V is TRBV12-3 or TRBV12-4 and J is TRBJ1-5, with 9 positions matching TRBD1. V gave up 4 bases and J gave up 7 bases; unmatched junction bases: 2. CDR3 size: 13 residues. In DNA form, the CDR3 reads TGTGCCAGCAGTTGGGACAGGGCCCAGCCCCAGCATTTT. This gives the protein CASSWDRAQPQHF.